The clone carrying this T cell receptor beta chain turned up a few times. Time point noted: persistent/refractory GD, antithyroid drugs over 5 years with positive TRAb. Generation of the TCR library employed RNA extracted from PBMCs. Guidelines of the American Thyroid Association were used to diagnose Graves' disease. Construction of the TCR beta libraries employed iRepertoire HTBI primers in conjunction with Arm-PCR of CDR3 regions. TCRdb processed the multiplex PCR reads anew with MiXCR; each CDR3 protein has one entry. The sample holds fewer than 600,000 distinct CDR3 sequences, about 22% seen once. Germline CDR1 is SGHTA and CDR2 is FQGNSA. The CDR3 sequence is 15 residues long. Trimming at V came to 4 bases and at J to 2 bases, leaving 6 bases not matched to a gene. The data derive from a study of regulatory T cells in long-lasting Graves disease.

The sequence was obtained from a female donor with Graves disease. The chain uses TRBV7-2 and TRBJ2-7; 9 nucleotides line up with TRBD1. The sample consisted of peripheral blood mononuclear cells (PBMCs), taken when the disease was refractory, from a patient treated with antithyroid drugs. The CDR3: CASSSDRGGTYEQYF. In DNA, the CDR3 is TGTGCCAGCAGCTCCGACAGGGGGGGGACCTACGAGCAGTACTTC.